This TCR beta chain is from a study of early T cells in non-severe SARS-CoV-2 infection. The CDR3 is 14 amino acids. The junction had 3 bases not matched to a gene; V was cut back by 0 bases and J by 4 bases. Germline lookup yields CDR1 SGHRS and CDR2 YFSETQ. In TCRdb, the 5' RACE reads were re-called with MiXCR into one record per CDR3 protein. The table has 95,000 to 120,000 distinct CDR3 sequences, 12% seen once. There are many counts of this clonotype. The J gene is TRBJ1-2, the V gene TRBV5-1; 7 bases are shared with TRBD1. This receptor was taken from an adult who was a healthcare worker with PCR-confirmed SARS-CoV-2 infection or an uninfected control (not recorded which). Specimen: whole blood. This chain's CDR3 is CASSLGQGSYGYTF. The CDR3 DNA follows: TGCGCCAGCAGCTTGGGACAGGGAAGCTATGGCTACACCTTC.